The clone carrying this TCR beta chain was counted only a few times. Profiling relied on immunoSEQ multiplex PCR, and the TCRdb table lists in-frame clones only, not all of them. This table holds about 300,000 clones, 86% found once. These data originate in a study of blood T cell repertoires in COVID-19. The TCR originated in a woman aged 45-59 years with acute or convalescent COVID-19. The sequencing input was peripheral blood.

CDR3 nucleotide sequence: TGTGCCAGCAGCCCAATCGGACAGGGGGCGCAGGGCTACACCTTC. It is translated as CASSPIGQGAQGYTF. The chain has TRBV7-9 and TRBJ1-2; TRBD1 matches 11 bases. Trimming cost V 5 bases and J 8 bases; bases outside gene matches: 10. Looked up from germline, CDR1 is SEHNR and CDR2 is FQNEAQ (reference sequence). The CDR3 is 15 residues long.